The 28 T cell receptor beta chains below come from one sample, sequenced in a study of CD4+ T cells in melanoma. Libraries were prepared by immunoSEQ multiplex PCR; TCRdb keeps only in-frame clonotypes and omits some of them. The sample includes approximately 6,600 clones, around 63% seen only once; the top ten take about 32%. Sample: cells from a culture (not recorded whether cultured in vitro). These receptors came from a human donor with melanoma.

The V call is TRBV4-1, the J call TRBJ1-4; D perhaps matches TRBD1 (5 bases). Germline values: CDR1 MGHRA, CDR2 YSYEKL. This CDR3 has 18 amino acids. Trimming pared 3 bases from V and 1 base from J, leaving 18 bases between. In DNA form, the CDR3 reads TGCGCCAGCAGCCACCCGCCCTCAGGGCCCCAAACTAATGAAAAACTGTTTTTT. Its protein is CASSHPPSGPQTNEKLFF.

V gene TRBV6-5 combines with J gene TRBJ2-7; possible D gene TRBD1, 5 bases. The V and J ends lost 7 bases and 2 bases respectively, with 15 bases between them. This CDR3 has 14 residues. CDR1 and CDR2 (germline): MNHEY, SVGAGI. CDR3 coding DNA: TGTGCCAGCAAACCCACAGGTTACCCCTACGAGCAGTACTTC. It is translated as CASKPTGYPYEQYF.

This clone occurred once. V is TRBV29-1 and J is TRBJ2-1; D is unresolved. The germline V gene has CDR1 SQVTM and CDR2 ANQGSEA. CDR3 size: 11 residues. Trimming removed 6 bases at V and 3 bases at J, with 6 bases between. DNA of the CDR3: TGCAGCGTCGAGATCTACAATGAGCAGTTCTTC. Translation: CSVEIYNEQFF.

The chain couples TRBV28 to TRBJ2-7, with 7 bases matching TRBD2. This CDR3 spans 13 amino acids. After removal of 3 bases from V and 6 bases from J, the junction contained 5 bases not matched to a gene. CDR1 and CDR2 (germline): MDHEN, SYDVKM. This chain's CDR3 is CASSFVWEGEQYF. The CDR3 region has the DNA TGTGCCAGCAGTTTTGTATGGGAGGGCGAGCAGTACTTC.

Sample share makes this clone large. The chain combines TRBV6-2 or TRBV6-3 with TRBJ2-7; D uncertain. V lost 4 bases and J 2 bases, leaving 15 bases between the germline ends. CDR3 length: 15 residues. CDR1 and CDR2 from the germline V gene are MNHEY and SVGEGT. The CDR3: CASSSYLGNTYEQYF. The CDR3 DNA reads TGTGCCAGCAGTTCGTATCTAGGGAACACCTACGAGCAGTACTTC.

This clone appeared a few times. This chain connects TRBV28 to TRBJ1-1, with D hard to call. V was trimmed by 2 bases and J by 6 bases, leaving 4 bases between them. There are 11 residues in the CDR3. Germline V lookup: CDR1 MDHEN, CDR2 SYDVKM. The CDR3 nucleotides are TGTGCCAGCAGTTTAGGCCCTGAAGCTTTCTTT. It specifies CASSLGPEAFF. Drawing the rest from reference TRBV28 and TRBJ1-1, the complete variable domain is DVKVTQSSRYLVKRTGEKVFLECVQDMDHENMFWYRQDPGLGLRLIYFSYDVKMKEKGDIPEGYSVSREKKERFSLILESASTNQTSMYLCASSLGPEAFFGQGTRLTVV.

This clone is labeled as medium-sized. This sample also contains other DNA sequences that code for the same CDR3. V is TRBV27 and J is TRBJ2-1; no clear D gene. The CDR3 length is 11 residues. Germline V lookup: CDR1 MNHEY, CDR2 SMNVEV (reference sequence). Trimming pared 6 bases from V and 4 bases from J, leaving 4 bases between. The CDR3 sequence: CASRVYNEQFF. CDR3 DNA: TGTGCCAGCAGAGTGTACAATGAGCAGTTCTTC.

The chain is built from TRBV11-2 and TRBJ2-3, with D tentatively TRBD2 (5 bases). V lost 3 bases, J lost 4 bases, and 11 bases lay in between. In germline, CDR1 is SGHAT, CDR2 FQNNGV. The CDR3 totals 14 residues. CDR3 coding DNA: TGTGCCAGCAGCTTCAGAGGGTCTTCAGATACGCAGTATTTT. Its protein product is CASSFRGSSDTQYF.

The rearrangement uses TRBV24-1 and TRBJ2-7; TRBD1 aligns across 9 bases. The CDR3 totals 12 residues. The V segment lost 10 bases and the J segment 4 bases; nucleotides outside the gene matches: 4. The germline V gene encodes CDR1 KGHDR and CDR2 SFDVKD. The CDR3 DNA follows: TGTGCCACGGACAGGGGAGGGTACGAGCAGTACTTC. Protein: CATDRGGYEQYF.

The chain employs TRBV10-3 and TRBJ1-5, with a possible D match to TRBD1 (6 bases). Germline V gene sequence: CDR1 ENHRY, CDR2 SYGVKD. Trimming stripped 4 bases from V and 2 bases from J, with 15 bases between. The CDR3 is made up of 16 amino acids. The DNA of the CDR3 is TGTGCCATCAGTGGTGCCACAGGGTCGGGCAATCAGCCCCAGCATTTT. Translated, it gives CAISGATGSGNQPQHF.

This clone was detected only a few times. This chain uses TRBV27 with TRBJ2-2; D is perhaps TRBD2 (7 bases). Germline lookup yields CDR1 MNHEY and CDR2 SMNVEV (reference sequence). Trimming stripped 6 bases from V and 8 bases from J, with 13 bases between. There are 13 residues in the CDR3. CDR3 DNA: TGTGCCAGCAGCCTGGGGGGGGCGGGGGAGCTGTTTTTT. It yields the protein CASSLGGAGELFF.

This chain links TRBV9 with TRBJ2-3; 9 bases are shared with TRBD2. J gave up 6 bases and V 1 base, and 6 bases lay outside the gene matches. The germline CDR1 and CDR2 sequences are SGDLS and YYNGEE. The CDR3 length is 15 residues. The CDR3 loop is CASSVRRGGLDTQYF. The CDR3 coding sequence is TGTGCCAGCAGCGTAAGGCGGGGGGGCCTGGATACGCAGTATTTT.

This chain links TRBV5-6 with TRBJ2-1, with D perhaps given as TRBD1 or TRBD2 (5 bases each). The CDR3 runs 16 residues. With 3 bases removed from V and 0 bases from J, the gap between germline ends came to 13 bases. The V gene's germline CDR1 is SGHDT and CDR2 YYEEEE. CDR3: CASSWGFGDSYNEQFF. The CDR3 DNA follows: TGTGCCAGCAGCTGGGGGTTCGGGGACTCCTACAATGAGCAGTTCTTC.

CDR3 in amino acids: CASSPQGNTGELFF. The CDR3 DNA reads as TGTGCCAGCAGCCCGCAGGGGAACACCGGGGAGCTGTTTTTT. The V and J genes are TRBV7-3 and TRBJ2-2, with D maybe TRBD1 (5 bases). From germline, CDR1 is SGHTA and CDR2 FQGTGA. The ends were cut back, 5 bases at V and 1 base at J, with 8 bases in the middle. This CDR3 spans 14 amino acids.

This chain uses TRBV2 with TRBJ2-7; tentative D call: TRBD1 (6 bases). The V end was cut by 4 bases, the J end by 2 bases, with 9 bases between. Germline V lookup: CDR1 SNHLY, CDR2 FYNNEI. The CDR3 is made up of 13 amino acids. Written as DNA, the CDR3 is TGTGCCAGCAGTGTCCAGGGGCCCTACGAGCAGTACTTC. Encoded protein: CASSVQGPYEQYF. Variable domain in full (rest from reference TRBV2 and TRBJ2-7): EPEVTQTPSHQVTQMGQEVILRCVPISNHLYFYWYRQILGQKVEFLVSFYNNEISEKSEIFDDQFSVERPDGSNFTLKIRSTKLEDSAMYFCASSVQGPYEQYFGPGTRLTVT.

The gene calls are TRBV5-4 and TRBJ2-5; 12 bases fit TRBD2. The CDR3 is 15 residues long. The germline CDR1 and CDR2 sequences are SGHNT and YYREEE (reference sequence). V was pared by 4 bases and J by 3 bases, with 4 bases of the junction left unmatched. The CDR3 protein is CASSIRTSGEETQYF. The CDR3 DNA reads as TGTGCCAGCAGCATAAGGACTAGCGGGGAAGAGACCCAGTACTTC. The variable domain in full, completed from reference TRBV5-4 and TRBJ2-5, reads ETGVTQSPTHLIKTRGQQVTLRCSSQSGHNTVSWYQQALGQGPQFIFQYYREEENGRGNFPPRFSGLQFPNYSSELNVNALELDDSALYLCASSIRTSGEETQYFGPGTRLLVL.

V is TRBV4-1 and J is TRBJ1-5; 12 bases map to TRBD1. This CDR3 contains 17 residues. CDR1 is MGHRA, CDR2 YSYEKL, per germline. Losses at the gene ends were 1 base for V and 6 bases for J; bases not matched to a gene: 7. The CDR3 spells CASSQVGTGGRSQPQHF. CDR3 bases: TGCGCCAGCAGCCAAGTTGGGACAGGGGGCCGGAGTCAGCCCCAGCATTTT.

The chain carries TRBV9 and TRBJ1-4, with 7 positions matching TRBD1. V trimming: 3 bases; J trimming: 2 bases; junction bases outside the gene matches: 7. The germline V gene encodes CDR1 SGDLS and CDR2 YYNGEE. The CDR3 has 16 amino acids. For the CDR3, the DNA is TGTGCCAGCAGCGCAAGCTACAGGGGCACTAATGAAAAACTGTTTTTT. It specifies CASSASYRGTNEKLFF.

The rearrangement uses TRBV4-2 and TRBJ1-6; a weak D match, TRBD1 (5 bases). This CDR3 has 17 amino acids. In germline, CDR1 is LGHNA, CDR2 YNFKEQ. Trimming stripped 0 bases from V and 8 bases from J, with 17 bases between. CDR3 DNA sequence: TGTGCCAGCAGCCAAGATTGGGGCAGAACCCGATATTCACCCCTCCACTTT. It yields the protein CASSQDWGRTRYSPLHF.

The rearrangement uses TRBV28 and TRBJ2-2, with D uncertain. CDR1 is MDHEN, CDR2 SYDVKM, per germline. There are 12 residues in the CDR3. V lost 4 bases to trimming and J lost 7 bases, with 7 bases between them. The CDR3 DNA is TGTGCCAGCAGTTCCGACTTCGGGGAGCTGTTTTTT. This codes for CASSSDFGELFF.

This chain uses TRBV5-6 with TRBJ2-1; perhaps D is TRBD1 or TRBD2 (5 bases each). Germline V gene data show CDR1 as SGHDT and CDR2 as YYEEEE. V was cut by 5 bases and J by 4 bases, with 10 bases left in between. CDR3 length equals 13 residues. The CDR3 bases are TGTGCCAGCAGACGGGACGGGTACAATGAGCAGTTCTTC. Its translation: CASRRDGYNEQFF.

This clone turned up a few times. The genes are TRBV7-2 and TRBJ1-2; 8 bases line up with TRBD1. The CDR3 consists of 14 residues. The V gene end was trimmed by 5 bases and the J gene end by 6 bases; junction bases not matched to a gene: 8. Germline-derived CDR1 and CDR2 are SGHTA and FQGNSA. The CDR3 is CASSPQGQGHGYTF. In DNA form, the CDR3 reads TGTGCCAGCAGCCCCCAAGGACAGGGCCATGGCTACACCTTC.

This clone was picked up a small number of times. This chain links TRBV7-9 with TRBJ2-7, with D possibly matching TRBD2 (6 bases). Germline loops: CDR1 SEHNR, CDR2 FQNEAQ (reference sequence). The V gene lost 5 bases and the J gene lost 2 bases, with 13 bases spanning the gap. This CDR3 spans 14 amino acids. CDR3 residues: CASSHPRETYEQYF. The DNA of the CDR3 is TGTGCCAGCAGCCATCCTCGGGAGACCTACGAGCAGTACTTC.

This clone has only a few counts. In DNA, the CDR3 is TGTGCCAGCAGCCGTAATACAGGGGGCGCTGGCAATCAGCCCCAGCATTTT. Protein product: CASSRNTGGAGNQPQHF. J is TRBJ1-5 and V is TRBV4-2; 9 bases line up with TRBD1. The germline V gene encodes CDR1 LGHNA and CDR2 YNFKEQ. The ends lost 4 bases at V and 2 bases at J; junction bases unmatched: 9. The CDR3 is 17 amino acids.

The chain couples TRBV5-5 to TRBJ1-4; D gene unclear. Germline CDR1 and CDR2: SGHKS and YYEKEE (reference sequence). V lost 5 bases, J lost 7 bases, and 21 bases lay in between. This CDR3 has 16 amino acids. The CDR3 DNA reads as TGTGCCAGCAGTCTGAGCCTCGGACTAGGCGCTGAAAAACTGTTTTTT. Its translation: CASSLSLGLGAEKLFF.

This clone is medium-sized (0.01 to 0.1%) within its sample. The genes are TRBV6-5 and TRBJ1-2, with 7 positions matching TRBD1. J lost 5 bases, V lost 2 bases, and 8 bases had no gene match. This CDR3 is 15 amino acids long. Germline V gene data show CDR1 as MNHEY and CDR2 as SVGAGI. The CDR3 sequence: CASSYLEGALYGYTF. DNA for the CDR3: TGTGCCAGCAGTTACCTTGAGGGGGCCCTATATGGCTACACCTTC.

This clone is deemed large (0.1 to 1%). The CDR3 reads CASSLRSGEAIDEQYF. In nucleotides, the CDR3 is TGTGCCAGCAGCTTACGTTCAGGGGAGGCTATTGACGAGCAGTACTTC. This chain links TRBV11-1 with TRBJ2-7; D tentatively reads TRBD1 or TRBD2 (6 bases each). Germline assignment: CDR1 SGHAT and CDR2 FQDESV (reference sequence). The CDR3 has 16 amino acids. Trimming shortened V by 2 bases and J by 5 bases, and 19 bases separated the two germline ends.

V is TRBV7-2 and J is TRBJ1-2, with a tentative D call TRBD1 (5 bases). Germline loops: CDR1 SGHTA, CDR2 FQGNSA. Trimming took off 0 bases at V and 7 bases at J, with 15 bases between the two ends. The CDR3 is made up of 15 amino acids. The CDR3 loop reads CASSLAAGGGLGYTF. CDR3 coding DNA: TGTGCCAGCAGCTTAGCGGCGGGCGGGGGTCTTGGCTACACCTTC.